The clone carrying this TCR beta chain was counted a single time. The antigen is undetermined. This sample is drawn from a study of cytomegalovirus exposure and HLA in healthy donors. Study-level findings and limits: TRBV6-2, TRBV6-3 and other indistinguishable V segments were excluded.

Both 60 Vbeta primers and 13 Jbeta primers went into the PCR. Here immunoSEQ multiplex PCR was the method, and the copy in TCRdb shows in-frame clones only, minus some. The sample yields some 200,000 clones, approximately 83% seen once. The germline V and J ends were trimmed by 3 bases and 3 bases, with 12 bases remaining between them. This CDR3 is built from 15 residues. From germline, CDR1 is LNHNV and CDR2 YYDKDF (reference sequence). The V call is TRBV15, the J call TRBJ2-1; D is possibly TRBD1 (6 bases). The sample was PBMCs. This TCR derives from a girl aged 10 to 17 in good health and CMV-seronegative. CDR3 coding DNA: TGTGCCACCAGCAGGACAGGTCGGAACTACAATGAGCAGTTCTTC. It encodes CATSRTGRNYNEQFF.